Listed below are T cell receptor beta chains from one sample, sequenced in a study of a mutant IDH1 vaccine in newly diagnosed glioma. These receptors' targets are unknown. This table comes from immunoSEQ multiplex PCR, and its TCRdb copy is limited to in-frame clones, with some not included. The sample has 56,000 or so clones, about 77% seen once. The sample in question was PBMCs, obtained from a glioma patient whose treatment included an IDH1 peptide vaccine. These receptors originate from a woman in her thirties or forties with glioma. CDR3s include the opening cysteine and the closing phenylalanine or tryptophan. Fields, in order: J gene, V gene, D gene, CDR3 protein. The D gene is left open where the match is weak.

TRBJ2-2 TRBV12-5 TRBD1 CASGARDSASTGELFF
TRBJ2-1 TRBV5-1 . CASSLPWADTEQFF
TRBJ2-1 TRBV19 . CASNNRVNEQFF
TRBJ2-4 TRBV13 TRBD2 CASSKRDYAKNIQYF
TRBJ2-1 TRBV6-5 . CASTHSEGNEQFF
TRBJ2-7 TRBV7-2 . CASSRTSSYEQYF
TRBJ1-5 TRBV7-2 . CASSLGSWSPQHF
TRBJ2-2 TRBV15 . CATSRAGIGTGELFF
TRBJ1-2 TRBV27 TRBD1 CASSLYLTGDADGYTF
TRBJ1-5 TRBV6-1 . CASSGRVDQPQHF
TRBJ1-1 TRBV18 TRBD1 CASSPQGGGTEAFF
TRBJ2-3 TRBV18 . CASSLQGTSDTQYF
TRBJ2-2 TRBV29-1 . CSVRATENTGELFF
TRBJ1-2 TRBV7-9 TRBD1 CASSLGTGSNYGYTF
TRBJ1-1 TRBV9 TRBD1 CASSAQTGEVTEAFF
TRBJ2-3 TRBV18 TRBD2 CASSHLPGSGGTDTQYF
TRBJ1-6 TRBV5-1 TRBD1 CASSLGDRDSPLHF
TRBJ1-1 TRBV30 TRBD1 CAWSGQGNTEAFF
TRBJ1-2 TRBV10-3 . CAMPGREDYGYTF
TRBJ1-5 TRBV18 . CASSLDTGGNQPQHF
TRBJ2-1 TRBV5-1 TRBD2 CASRSSGGLYNEQFF
TRBJ1-5 TRBV5-5 TRBD1 CASSLGLGQGGYQPQHF
TRBJ2-5 TRBV7-9 . CASSPPLGGTQYF
TRBJ1-1 TRBV2 . CASIADSNTEAFF
TRBJ1-1 TRBV10-3 TRBD1 CAIKDRVGAEAFF
TRBJ1-2 TRBV29-1 TRBD1 CSGGQGKYGYTF
TRBJ2-5 TRBV29-1 . CSVVAEGTQYF
TRBJ2-5 TRBV5-4 . CASSFRGTRETQYF
TRBJ1-1 TRBV14 . CASSRSREAFF
TRBJ2-6 TRBV5-1 . CASSLGTASGANVLTF
TRBJ2-5 TRBV19 TRBD1 CASSIGGTGELGTQYF
TRBJ1-4 TRBV5-5 . CASSLVGVLLNEKLFF
TRBJ2-7 TRBV19 TRBD2 CASSPLAGPSYEQYF
TRBJ2-7 TRBV6-5 . CASSYRPRGAPYEQYF
TRBJ1-1 TRBV7-9 . CASSLSGNTEAFF
TRBJ1-1 TRBV5-4 . CASSHRQGKPEAFF
TRBJ1-1 TRBV7-8 . CASSTGQGRIDTEAFF
TRBJ1-6 TRBV27 TRBD1 CASRSRTGGNSPLHF
TRBJ2-1 TRBV30 . CAWNSANEQFF